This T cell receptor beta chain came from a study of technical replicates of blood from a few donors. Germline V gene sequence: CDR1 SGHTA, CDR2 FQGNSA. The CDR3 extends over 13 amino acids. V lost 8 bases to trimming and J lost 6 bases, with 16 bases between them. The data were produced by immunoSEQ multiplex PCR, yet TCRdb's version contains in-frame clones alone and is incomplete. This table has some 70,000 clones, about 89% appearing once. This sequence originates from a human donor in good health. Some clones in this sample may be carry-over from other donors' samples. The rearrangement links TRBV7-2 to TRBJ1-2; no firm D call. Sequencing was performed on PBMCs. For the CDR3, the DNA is TGTGCCAGCTCATATAACGAGGTCCATGGCTACACCTTC. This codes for CASSYNEVHGYTF. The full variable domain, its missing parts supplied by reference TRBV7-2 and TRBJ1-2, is GAGVSQSPSNKVTEKGKDVELRCDPISGHTALYWYRQSLGQGLEFLIYFQGNSAPDKSGLPSDRFSAERTGGSVSTLTIQRTQQEDSAVYLCASSYNEVHGYTFGSGTRLTVV.